This paragraph reports one TCR beta chain. This clone came up a few times. Its specific antigen is unknown. No quality values exist for individual bases; no much larger clone is one base distant. In the germline V gene, CDR1 corresponds to KGHSH and CDR2 to LQKENI. The junction shows trimming of 6 bases on V and 6 bases on J, and the gene matches do not reach 19 bases of it. Spanning cysteine to phenylalanine, the CDR3 consists of 18 amino acids. Only the CDR3 region is kept as DNA, spanning 54 bases read in frame from base 1. All of the isolated RNA was reverse transcribed with the High Capacity cDNA Reverse Transcription Kit, so expressed TCRB transcripts were sequenced. Deep immunoSEQ sequencing was applied to naive, central memory and regulatory T cell samples, giving an average of roughly 3.5 million total reads per sample. Sorted cells were lysed in RLT buffer and RNA was extracted with DNase-treated RNeasy Micro or Mini kits, depending on cell number. To prevent cross-contamination, each cell subset was processed individually, whereas patient and healthy donor samples were processed jointly. Using the immunoSEQ multiplex PCR, TCRB sequences were amplified from cDNA into 87-bp fragments spanning the CDR3 region. Sequencing of the amplicons was done on the Illumina HiSeq platform. The paper's processing steps were these. PCR bias was computationally corrected using synthetic template baselines, reads within Hamming distance 2 were collapsed, and singletons that could not be merged were discarded. Reads were aligned to IMGT to assign V, D and J genes, CDR3 length, and insertions or deletions at six rearrangement sites. Within each subset, clonotype counts were normalized to sorted cell number, after which true diversity and Gini coefficients were computed with the tcR R package. The overlap coefficient, calculated on TCRB nucleotide sequences, was used to quantify repertoire sharing. Out-of-frame TCRB sequences from naive cells were analyzed as a proxy for the pre-selection repertoire. Not all clones reach the TCRdb copy of this immuneACCESS table, which keeps in-frame sequences only. Checked studies attribute under half of the gap to unresolved V genes and leave the rest unexplained. The V and J calls and clone size were taken over from that table, and D and trimming were inferred from the DNA. For this sample there are about 350,000 clones; about 20% appear just once. Of the sample, 0.035% to 0.055% is held by the ten largest clones.

From each donor, a single peripheral blood sample of approximately 0.11 L on average was drawn into heparinised tubes. A BD FACSAria II and a panel including CD45RO, CCR7, CD25, CD127, CD95 and CD27 were used to sort naive, central memory, regulatory and stem cell-like memory CD4+ T cells. Every sorted population had a purity above 95%. Right away, PBMCs were isolated by Lymphoprep density gradient centrifugation and were stained directly, with no culture step. To minimize batch effects, samples were stained and sorted in pairs, one healthy donor with one patient per experiment. This specimen comes from a study of beta chain features in type 1 diabetes (dated 2018 in TCRdb). As for the study more broadly: No differences in mean age, gender distribution, total cell number or subset yield were found between patients and healthy donors. Across all samples, around 100 million sorted cells were examined, and cell number per subset correlated strongly with RNA yield. Whereas all 30 or so donors provided naive and central memory subsets, regulatory and stem cell-like memory subsets were isolated from just 8 patients and roughly 8 healthy donors. In the study, TCRB repertoires of sorted circulating CD4+ T cell subsets from recently diagnosed type 1 diabetes patients were compared with those of matched healthy donors. Study-wide conclusions, independent of this receptor: The naive, central memory and regulatory TCRB repertoires appeared to resemble one another more closely among patients than among healthy donors. A moderate but significant shortening of TCRB CDR3 length was observed in type 1 diabetes patients in all four CD4+ subsets. HLA sub-analyses involved small numbers of individuals, so any influence of HLA type on TCRB rearrangement remained unresolved. At VDJ recombination sites, type 1 diabetes patients had fewer insertions and more deleted nucleotides, which implies abnormalities in thymic rearrangement. Sequencing cDNA rather than genomic DNA could over-represent highly expressing activated cells, although activation and CD3 levels did not differ between groups. PCR may preferentially amplify shorter templates, but because patient and control samples were amplified and corrected together, any resulting skew would affect both groups equally.

In this chain, TRBV18 is recombined with TRBJ2-1; 8 of the junction bases match TRBD1. The source material was naive CD4+ T cells from blood. This specimen's cell subset or site label, interpreted: true naive CD4+ T cells. The receptor was isolated from a woman under 30 in good health. The CDR3 protein sequence reads: CASSDAPYRGQGANEQFF. The DNA sequence is given as TGTGCCAGCTCCGACGCACCTTACAGGGGTCAGGGGGCCAATGAGCAGTTCTTC.